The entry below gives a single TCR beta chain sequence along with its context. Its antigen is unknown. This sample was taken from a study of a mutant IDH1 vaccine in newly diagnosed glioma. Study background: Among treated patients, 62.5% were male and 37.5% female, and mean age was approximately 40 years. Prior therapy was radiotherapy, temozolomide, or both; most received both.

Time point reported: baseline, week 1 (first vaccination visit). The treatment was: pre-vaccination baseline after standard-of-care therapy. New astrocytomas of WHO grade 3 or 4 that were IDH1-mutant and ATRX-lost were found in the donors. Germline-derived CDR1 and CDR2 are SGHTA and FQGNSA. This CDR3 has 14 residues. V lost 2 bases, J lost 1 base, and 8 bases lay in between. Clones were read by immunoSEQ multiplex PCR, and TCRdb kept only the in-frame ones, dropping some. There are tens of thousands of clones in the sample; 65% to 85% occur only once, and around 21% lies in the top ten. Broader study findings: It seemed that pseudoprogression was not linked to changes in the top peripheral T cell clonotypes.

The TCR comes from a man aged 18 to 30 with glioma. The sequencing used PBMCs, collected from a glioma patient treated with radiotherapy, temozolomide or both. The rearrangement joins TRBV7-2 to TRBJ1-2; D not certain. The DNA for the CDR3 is TGTGCCAGCAGCTTAAGTTGGGATAACTATGGCTACACCTTC. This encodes CASSLSWDNYGYTF.